This paragraph covers one T cell receptor (beta chain) sequence. Germline V gene lookup returns CDR1 MNHEY and CDR2 SVGAGI. Deletions cut 4 bases from V and 7 bases from J, with 17 bases between. The CDR3 extends over 15 amino acids. Individuals drawn from approximately 26 US areas were roughly 18 to 95 years old. Membership in each cohort depended on participant-reported clinical history. The protocol was immunoSEQ multiplex PCR, while the TCRdb copy is restricted to in-frame clones and leaves out a portion. The sample includes over 200,000 clones, 91% seen only once; the top ten take more than 1%. The entry originates in a study of blood T cell repertoires in COVID-19. Study background: There were acute and convalescent COVID-19 samples, and they came from the United States, Italy and Spain.

The material sequenced was PBMCs or T cells enriched from blood (not recorded which). The V and J genes are TRBV6-5 and TRBJ1-3; weak D call: TRBD1 (5 bases). This TCR was recovered from a human donor in a cohort exposed to, infected with or recovered from COVID-19 (not recorded which). The donor label of this sample is uncertain. The CDR3 DNA sequence: TGTGCCAGCAGTTCCGGGACTTTCTCGGGGAACACCATATATTTT. It codes for CASSSGTFSGNTIYF.